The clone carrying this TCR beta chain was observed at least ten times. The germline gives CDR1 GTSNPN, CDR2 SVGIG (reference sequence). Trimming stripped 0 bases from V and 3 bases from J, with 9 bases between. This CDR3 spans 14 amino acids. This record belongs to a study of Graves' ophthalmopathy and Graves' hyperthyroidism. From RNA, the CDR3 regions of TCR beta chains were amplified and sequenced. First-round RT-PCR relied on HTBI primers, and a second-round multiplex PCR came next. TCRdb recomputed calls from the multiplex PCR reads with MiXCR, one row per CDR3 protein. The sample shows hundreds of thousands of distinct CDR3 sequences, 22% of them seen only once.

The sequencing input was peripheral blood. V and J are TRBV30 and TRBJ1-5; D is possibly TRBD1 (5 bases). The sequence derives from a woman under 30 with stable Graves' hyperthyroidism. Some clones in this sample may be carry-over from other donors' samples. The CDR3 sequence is CAWSVGESNQPQHF. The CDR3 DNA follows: TGTGCCTGGAGTGTAGGGGAGTCCAATCAGCCCCAGCATTTT.